These T cell receptor beta chains were read from a single sample in a study of blood T cells in healthy people across ages. TCRdb passed the 5' RACE reads through MiXCR, listing each CDR3 protein once. Of 700,000 to 950,000 distinct CDR3 sequences in the sample, about 62% were seen once. What was sequenced was blood. Receptor source: a man under 40 in good health. CDR3s include the opening cysteine and the closing phenylalanine or tryptophan. D genes are given only for firm matches. The size of a clone is reported for some rows only, either as once, few or many, or as a class for expanded clones.

.,TRBJ1-2,TRBV4-1,.,CASSQDEGYSYGYTF,TGCGCCAGCAGCCAAGACGAGGGGTACTCCTATGGCTACACCTTC
TRBD1,TRBJ1-1,TRBV7-2,.,CASSSQWTGETEAFF,TGTGCCAGCAGCTCTCAATGGACAGGTGAAACTGAAGCTTTCTTT
TRBD2,TRBJ2-5,TRBV12-3/TRBV12-4,once,CASSSGGLAGEQYF,TGTGCCAGCAGTTCGGGGGGACTAGCGGGGGAGCAGTACTTC
.,TRBJ2-1,TRBV7-8,.,CASSLGAPAWEQFF,TGTGCCAGCAGCTTAGGGGCCCCGGCTTGGGAGCAGTTCTTC
.,TRBJ2-1,TRBV12-3/TRBV12-4,few,CASTGGYNEQFF,TGTGCCAGCACGGGCGGATACAATGAGCAGTTCTTC
.,TRBJ1-2,TRBV7-9,.,CASSLSGGATF,TGTGCCAGCAGCTTATCTGGAGGTGCCACCTTC
.,TRBJ1-5,TRBV28,.,CASSRPGLGGQPQHF,TGTGCCAGCAGTCGCCCTGGTTTGGGCGGTCAGCCCCAGCATTTT
TRBD1,TRBJ2-7,TRBV9,.,CASSGGTGFYEQYF,TGTGCCAGCAGCGGGGGGACAGGCTTCTACGAGCAGTACTTC
.,TRBJ2-5,TRBV6-1,.,CASSESGGPLRTQYF,TGTGCCAGCAGTGAATCAGGAGGGCCCCTTCGGACCCAGTACTTC
.,TRBJ2-3,TRBV29-1,.,CSVVNRLSTDTQYF,TGCAGCGTTGTAAACAGGCTAAGCACAGATACGCAGTATTTT
TRBD2,TRBJ2-7,TRBV3-1,.,CASSPTLGLAGGGEQYF,TGTGCCAGCAGCCCGACCCTGGGACTAGCGGGGGGAGGCGAGCAGTACTTC
TRBD2,TRBJ2-5,TRBV7-2,.,CASSNGLAASWTQYF,TGTGCCAGCAGCAACGGTCTAGCGGCCAGCTGGACCCAGTACTTC
.,TRBJ2-3,TRBV24-1,.,CATSEGVAGSQYF,TGTGCCACCAGTGAAGGCGTGGCTGGATCGCAGTATTTT
.,TRBJ1-2,TRBV4-3,once,CASSHLSLGPERPYYGYTF,TGCGCCAGCAGCCACCTAAGCTTGGGTCCCGAGCGGCCATACTATGGCTACACCTTC
TRBD1,TRBJ2-2,TRBV7-2,.,CAGIGQANTGELFF,TGTGCCGGCATTGGACAGGCGAACACCGGGGAGCTGTTTTTT
.,TRBJ2-5,TRBV5-1,.,CASSFGLSQETQYF,TGCGCCAGCAGCTTCGGACTATCACAAGAGACCCAGTACTTC
.,TRBJ1-2,TRBV7-3,.,CASSVDPVYGYTF,TGTGCCAGCAGCGTAGACCCAGTCTATGGCTACACCTTC
.,TRBJ1-4,TRBV7-2,.,CASSTEDGKLFF,TGTGCCAGCAGCACCGAGGACGGAAAACTGTTTTTT
.,TRBJ1-2,TRBV7-2,.,CASSLERYGYTF,TGTGCCAGCAGCTTAGAACGCTATGGCTACACCTTC
TRBD2,TRBJ2-3,TRBV20-1,.,CSARDRVAGGPGTQYF,TGCAGTGCTAGAGATCGAGTAGCGGGGGGGCCGGGAACGCAGTATTTT
.,TRBJ1-2,TRBV15,few,CATSRSLREGYTF,TGTGCCACCAGCAGATCGTTGCGGGAGGGCTACACCTTC
TRBD1,TRBJ2-7,TRBV2,few,CASRPTGVYEQYF,TGTGCCAGCAGACCGACAGGGGTCTACGAGCAGTACTTC
TRBD2,TRBJ2-3,TRBV4-2,few,CASSQEGTSGTDTQYF,TGTGCCAGCAGCCAAGAGGGGACTAGCGGGACAGATACGCAGTATTTT
.,TRBJ2-6,TRBV5-1,few,CASSPDGSGANVLTF,TGCGCCAGCAGCCCGGACGGATCTGGGGCCAACGTCCTGACTTTC
.,TRBJ2-1,TRBV18,.,CASSWPDRAYNEQFF,TGTGCCAGCTCATGGCCGGACCGTGCCTACAATGAGCAGTTCTTC
.,TRBJ2-7,TRBV5-1,.,CASSLADGSEQYF,TGCGCCAGCAGCTTGGCTGACGGTAGCGAGCAGTACTTC
.,TRBJ2-7,TRBV9,.,CASSANTGLTYEQYF,TGTGCCAGCAGCGCCAACACGGGACTCACCTACGAGCAGTACTTC
.,TRBJ2-3,TRBV29-1,many,CSVEPGSTDTQYF,TGCAGCGTTGAACCGGGAAGCACAGATACGCAGTATTTT
.,TRBJ2-1,TRBV20-1,few,CSASGEGLENEQFF,TGCAGTGCTAGTGGTGAGGGTCTTGAGAATGAGCAGTTCTTC
.,TRBJ2-7,TRBV27,few,CASSFPGSYEQYF,TGTGCCAGCAGTTTCCCTGGCTCCTACGAGCAGTACTTC
.,TRBJ2-7,TRBV4-3,few,CASSQEVVQPYEQYF,TGCGCCAGCAGCCAAGAAGTAGTACAGCCATACGAGCAGTACTTC
TRBD2,TRBJ2-3,TRBV7-8,few,CASSRGTSGGPDTQYF,TGTGCCAGCAGCCGTGGGACTAGCGGGGGTCCAGATACGCAGTATTTT
TRBD2,TRBJ2-5,TRBV18,.,CATTSGTLRDEQYF,TGTGCCACCACAAGCGGGACTCTAAGGGATGAGCAGTACTTC
TRBD2,TRBJ2-1,TRBV7-2,.,CASSLRLAGGADTQFF,TGTGCCAGCAGCCTCCGACTAGCGGGGGGTGCGGATACGCAGTTCTTC
TRBD2,TRBJ2-5,TRBV7-9,.,CASSPRTSGDDWDNEQYF,TGTGCCAGCAGCCCGCGGACTAGCGGAGACGATTGGGACAATGAGCAGTACTTC
TRBD1,TRBJ2-7,TRBV18,.,CASSPQGAPTYEQYF,TGTGCCAGCTCACCACAGGGGGCTCCTACTTACGAGCAGTACTTC
TRBD2,TRBJ2-7,TRBV5-1,.,CASSLMTSEGDEQYF,TGCGCCAGCAGCTTGATGACTAGCGAGGGGGACGAGCAGTACTTC
TRBD2,TRBJ2-5,TRBV5-1,.,CASSLYGGAQETQYF,TGCGCCAGCAGCTTATACGGGGGGGCTCAAGAGACCCAGTACTTC
.,TRBJ2-1,TRBV6-4,.,CASSDEKGGHDEQFF,TGTGCCAGCAGTGACGAGAAGGGGGGCCACGATGAGCAGTTCTTC
.,TRBJ2-6,TRBV6-6,few,CASSYSIRIPGANVLTF,TGTGCCAGCAGTTACTCGATCAGGATACCTGGGGCCAACGTCCTGACTTTC
TRBD1,TRBJ1-5,TRBV12-3/TRBV12-4,few,CASSATGAGNQPQHF,TGTGCCAGCAGTGCCACAGGGGCTGGCAATCAGCCCCAGCATTTT
.,TRBJ2-7,TRBV9,few,CASSVGTSYYEQYF,TGTGCCAGCAGCGTAGGTACTAGCTACTACGAGCAGTACTTC
TRBD1,TRBJ1-2,TRBV20-1,.,CSARGTGEDYGYTF,TGCAGTGCGAGAGGGACAGGGGAGGACTATGGCTACACCTTC
.,TRBJ2-1,TRBV6-2/TRBV6-3,.,CASSHSYTWDEQFF,TGTGCCAGCAGCCACTCCTATACCTGGGATGAGCAGTTCTTC
.,TRBJ2-7,TRBV5-6,.,CASSSRQNSYEQYF,TGTGCCAGCAGCTCCAGACAGAACTCCTACGAGCAGTACTTC
.,TRBJ2-1,TRBV6-5,.,CASSYVGELYNEQFF,TGTGCCAGCAGTTACGTGGGGGAATTATACAATGAGCAGTTCTTC
TRBD1,TRBJ2-7,TRBV9,once,CASSVYWDSNEQYF,TGTGCCAGCAGCGTATACTGGGACAGCAACGAGCAGTACTTC
TRBD2,TRBJ2-7,TRBV7-2,.,CASSLWTSSYEQYF,TGTGCCAGCAGCTTATGGACTAGCTCCTACGAGCAGTACTTC
TRBD1,TRBJ1-2,TRBV7-9,.,CASSSGRGEYGYTF,TGTGCCAGCAGCTCCGGCAGGGGGGAATATGGCTACACCTTC
.,TRBJ1-1,TRBV2,once,CASRPRWTDTEAFF,TGTGCCAGCAGGCCAAGATGGACGGACACTGAAGCTTTCTTT
.,TRBJ2-7,TRBV6-5,.,CASSYTDGAYEQYF,TGTGCCAGCAGTTACACCGACGGAGCCTACGAGCAGTACTTC
TRBD1,TRBJ1-5,TRBV20-1,.,CSAANDRGNQPQHF,TGCAGTGCCGCTAACGACAGGGGCAATCAGCCCCAGCATTTT
.,TRBJ2-1,TRBV27,.,CASRHRYNEQFF,TGTGCCAGCAGGCACAGGTACAATGAGCAGTTCTTC
.,TRBJ2-5,TRBV3-1,few,CASSQQGGGETQYF,TGTGCCAGCAGCCAACAGGGAGGCGGGGAGACCCAGTACTTC
.,TRBJ1-1,TRBV10-3,.,CAITAGSLNTEAFF,TGTGCCATCACGGCTGGTTCCTTGAACACTGAAGCTTTCTTT